One sample yielded the 18 T cell receptor beta chains listed below, sequenced in a study of regulatory T cells in long-lasting Graves disease. Time point noted: newly diagnosed GD, antithyroid drugs for less than 3 months. The TCR library was made from RNA extracted from PBMCs. Libraries of TCR beta came from iRepertoire HTBI primers plus Arm-PCR of CDR3 regions. From the multiplex PCR reads, TCRdb called clonotypes with MiXCR, one entry per CDR3 protein. The sample shows 400,000 to 500,000 distinct CDR3 sequences, just under 15% of them seen only once. These same records also appear under a second study, on T cells in Graves' hyperthyroidism and ophthalmopathy.

Sequenced here: peripheral blood mononuclear cells (PBMCs), sampled at new diagnosis, from a patient treated with antithyroid drugs. These receptors all stem from a woman aged 30 to 39 with Graves disease.

The CDR3 here is CASSVGLAGADTQYF. The CDR3 nucleotides are TGTGCCAGCAGCGTGGGACTAGCGGGGGCAGATACGCAGTATTTT. J is TRBJ2-3 and V is TRBV9; 14 nucleotides line up with TRBD2. After removal of 2 bases from V and 4 bases from J, the junction contained 0 bases not matched to a gene. The CDR3 runs to 15 residues. Germline V CDR1 and CDR2: SGDLS, YYNGEE.

Worth noting for this clonotype: A read error may account for a junction end that differs from germline. The CDR3 DNA reads TGTGCCAGCAGCCCCCAGCCCGCGGCCTACAGTGAGCAGTTCTTC. It yields the protein CASSPQPAAYSEQFF. The J gene is TRBJ2-1, the V gene TRBV7-3; D is unclear. The CDR3 totals 15 residues. Germline V gives CDR1 SGHTA, CDR2 FQGTGA.

This clonotype was detected ten times or more. This chain joins TRBV3-1 and TRBJ2-7, with D unresolved. This CDR3 region has 13 residues. V was cut by 2 bases and J by 3 bases, with 8 bases left in between. Germline CDR1 reads LGHDT; CDR2 reads YNNKEL (reference sequence). The DNA of the CDR3 is TGTGCCAGCAGCCAATCCTGGGGCTACGAGCAGTACTTC. Translated, it gives CASSQSWGYEQYF.

The table lists this clonotype with many counts. The chain links TRBV6-1 to TRBJ1-4; D not resolved. The V end lost 3 bases, the J end lost 5 bases, and 10 bases lay between the germline ends. CDR1 is MNHNS, CDR2 SASEGT, per germline. The CDR3 loop spans 14 amino acids. Here the CDR3 DNA reads TGTGCCAGCAGTGACACGCCAGAGAATGAAAAACTGTTTTTT. It encodes CASSDTPENEKLFF.

This clonotype was seen more than once but under ten times. The rearrangement joins TRBV6-2 or TRBV6-3 to TRBJ1-1; D uncertain. Germline loops: CDR1 MNHEY, CDR2 SVGEGT. Trimming cost V 6 bases and J 5 bases, with 16 bases left between them. The CDR3 runs to 14 residues. CDR3 in DNA: TGTGCCAGCAGCATTAAATTTTCAGGTACTGAAGCTTTCTTT. Encoded protein: CASSIKFSGTEAFF.

This clonotype has a count of ten or more. The gene calls are TRBV9 and TRBJ1-1; D is unresolved. Deletions cut 3 bases from V and 1 base from J, with 10 bases between. Germline V CDR1 and CDR2: SGDLS, YYNGEE. The CDR3 has 14 amino acids. The CDR3 here is CASSATDGNTEAFF. CDR3 bases: TGTGCCAGCAGCGCCACGGACGGGAACACTGAAGCTTTCTTT.

Many counts were recorded for this clonotype. The chain uses TRBV6-1 and TRBJ2-7; the D is unclear. Trimming removed 10 bases at V and 0 bases at J, with 16 bases between. Germline loops: CDR1 MNHNS, CDR2 SASEGT. The CDR3 is made up of 14 amino acids. The DNA for the CDR3 is TGTGCCACCACCCCTCGTCGTTACTCCTACGAGCAGTACTTC. This sequence encodes CATTPRRYSYEQYF.

CDR3 protein: CASSPWTAATNEKLFF. The CDR3 coding sequence is TGTGCCAGCAGTCCCTGGACGGCAGCAACTAATGAAAAACTGTTTTTT. The rearrangement links TRBV28 to TRBJ1-4; D is ambiguous. The CDR3 totals 16 residues. Germline CDR1 MDHEN, CDR2 SYDVKM. V was trimmed by 5 bases and J by 0 bases, leaving 13 bases between them.

In its sample, this clonotype was seen many times. The V call is TRBV20-1, the J call TRBJ2-7; 12 nucleotides agree with TRBD2. Trimming cost V 5 bases and J 2 bases; bases outside gene matches: 7. Germline CDR1 DFQATT, CDR2 SNEGSKA (reference sequence). The CDR3 has 15 amino acids. The chain's CDR3 is CSALGLAGVAYEQYF. In DNA form, the CDR3 reads TGCAGTGCTTTGGGACTAGCGGGCGTAGCCTACGAGCAGTACTTC.

Note on this clonotype: This probably arose from a read error, given a far larger clone one base away. This chain joins TRBV5-6 and TRBJ2-5; no clear D gene. V gave up 5 bases and J gave up 3 bases, with 11 bases separating them. CDR1 SGHDT and CDR2 YYEEEE come from the germline V gene. The CDR3 length is 13 residues. CDR3 sequence: CASRLDLEETQYF. The CDR3 DNA is TGTGCCAGCAGATTAGATTTGGAAGAGACCCAGTACTTC.

There are a few counts of this clonotype. V gene TRBV27 combines with J gene TRBJ2-5; D is unresolved. There are 14 residues in the CDR3. The V end lost 0 bases, the J end lost 5 bases, and 10 bases lay between the germline ends. From germline, CDR1 is MNHEY and CDR2 SMNVEV (reference sequence). CDR3 DNA: TGTGCCAGCAGTTTATCGATAGTTGGGGAGACCCAGTACTTC. Translating it yields CASSLSIVGETQYF.

A few counts support this clonotype. V gene TRBV5-1 combines with J gene TRBJ1-2, with unresolved D. CDR1 is SGHRS, CDR2 YFSETQ, per germline. The V and J ends lost 0 bases and 8 bases respectively, with 14 bases between them. The length of the CDR3 is 14 residues. The CDR3 coding sequence is TGCGCCAGCAGCTTGGAGGGCCTCCCGGCGGGCTACACCTTC. Protein sequence: CASSLEGLPAGYTF.

This clonotype was counted a few times. This chain links TRBV24-1 with TRBJ2-1, with a weak D call TRBD2 (6 bases). The V gene's germline CDR1 is KGHDR and CDR2 SFDVKD. The germline V and J ends were trimmed by 0 bases and 5 bases, with 10 bases remaining between them. This CDR3 region has 15 residues. Here the CDR3 reads CATSDLTSPDNEQFF. CDR3 sequence (DNA): TGTGCCACCAGTGATTTGACTAGCCCCGACAATGAGCAGTTCTTC.

The chain employs TRBV19 and TRBJ2-5; 7 positions agree with TRBD1. The J segment lost 1 base and the V segment lost 9 bases, leaving 8 bases of the junction unmatched. Germline CDR1 and CDR2: LNHDA and SQIVND (reference sequence). The CDR3 contains 14 residues. The DNA of the CDR3 is TGTGCCAGCAATAGCAGGGGGATCCAAGAGACCCAGTACTTC. Amino acid sequence: CASNSRGIQETQYF.

This clonotype was counted at least ten times. The chain employs TRBV12-3 or TRBV12-4 and TRBJ1-2; weak D call: TRBD1 (5 bases). Trimming pared 5 bases from V and 2 bases from J, leaving 12 bases between. CDR3 length: 14 residues. CDR3 sequence reads: CASSHRNRNYGYTF. In nucleotides, the CDR3 is TGTGCCAGCAGTCACAGGAACAGAAACTATGGCTACACCTTC.

The V call is TRBV6-1, the J call TRBJ1-2, with 11 bases that match TRBD1. J gave up 3 bases and V 8 bases, and 8 bases lay outside the gene matches. CDR1 MNHNS and CDR2 SASEGT come from the germline V gene. The CDR3 covers 15 residues. CDR3 amino acids: CASRTPGQGDYGYTF. As DNA, the CDR3 is TGTGCCAGCCGAACTCCGGGACAGGGGGACTATGGCTACACCTTC.

There are many counts of this clonotype. This chain joins TRBV29-1 and TRBJ2-2, with D unclear. With 4 bases removed from V and 4 bases from J, the gap between germline ends came to 7 bases. The CDR3 extends over 12 amino acids. Germline V lookup: CDR1 SQVTM, CDR2 ANQGSEA. In nucleotides, the CDR3 is TGCAGCGTTGTAGTGGGCACCGGGGAGCTGTTTTTT. Protein sequence: CSVVVGTGELFF.

This clonotype has ten or more counts. The CDR3 DNA sequence: TGCGCCAGCAGCGGGACTAGTTCTGAAGCTTTCTTT. Translated, it gives CASSGTSSEAFF. V is TRBV5-1 and J is TRBJ1-1; tentative D call: TRBD1 (5 bases). The germline V and J ends were trimmed by 4 bases and 6 bases, with 10 bases remaining between them. CDR1 and CDR2 (germline): SGHRS, YFSETQ. The length of the CDR3 is 12 residues.